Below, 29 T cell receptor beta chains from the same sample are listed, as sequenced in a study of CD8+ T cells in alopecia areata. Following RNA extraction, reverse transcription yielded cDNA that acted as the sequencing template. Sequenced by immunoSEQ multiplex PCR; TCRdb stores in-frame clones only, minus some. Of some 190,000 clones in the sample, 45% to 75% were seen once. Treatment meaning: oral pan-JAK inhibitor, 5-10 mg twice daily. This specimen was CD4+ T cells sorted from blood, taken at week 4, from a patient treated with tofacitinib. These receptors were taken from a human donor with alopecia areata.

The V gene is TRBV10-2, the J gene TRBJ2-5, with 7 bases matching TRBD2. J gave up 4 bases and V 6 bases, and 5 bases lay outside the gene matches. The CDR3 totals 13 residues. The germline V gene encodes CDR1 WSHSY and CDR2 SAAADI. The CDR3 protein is CASSVIAGETQYF. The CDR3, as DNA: TGCGCCAGCAGCGTGATAGCGGGAGAGACCCAGTACTTC.

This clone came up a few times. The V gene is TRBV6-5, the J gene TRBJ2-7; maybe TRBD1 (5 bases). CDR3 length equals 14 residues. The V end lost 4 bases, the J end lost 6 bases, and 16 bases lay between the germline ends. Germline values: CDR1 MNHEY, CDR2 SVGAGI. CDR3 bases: TGTGCCAGCAGTTTACAGGCAGGGCCGCTCGAGCAGTACTTC. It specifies CASSLQAGPLEQYF.

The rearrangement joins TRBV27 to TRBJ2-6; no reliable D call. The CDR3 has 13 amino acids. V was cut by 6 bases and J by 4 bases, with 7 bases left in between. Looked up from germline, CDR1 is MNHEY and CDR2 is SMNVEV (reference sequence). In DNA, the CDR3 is TGTGCCAGCAGGAAAGGAGGGGCCAACGTCCTGACTTTC. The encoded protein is CASRKGGANVLTF.

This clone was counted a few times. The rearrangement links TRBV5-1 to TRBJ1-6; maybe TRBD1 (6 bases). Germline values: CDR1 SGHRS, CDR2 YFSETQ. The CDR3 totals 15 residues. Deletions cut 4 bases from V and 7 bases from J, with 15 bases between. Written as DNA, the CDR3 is TGCGCCAGCAGCCAGGGGAAAGGGGGGAATTCACCCCTCCACTTT. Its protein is CASSQGKGGNSPLHF.

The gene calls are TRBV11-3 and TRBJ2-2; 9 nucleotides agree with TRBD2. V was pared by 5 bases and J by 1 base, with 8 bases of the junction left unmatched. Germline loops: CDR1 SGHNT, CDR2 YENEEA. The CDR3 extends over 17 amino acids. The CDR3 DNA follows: TGTGCCAGCAGCCGGAGGGAACTAGCGGGGAACACCGGGGAGCTGTTTTTT. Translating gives CASSRRELAGNTGELFF.

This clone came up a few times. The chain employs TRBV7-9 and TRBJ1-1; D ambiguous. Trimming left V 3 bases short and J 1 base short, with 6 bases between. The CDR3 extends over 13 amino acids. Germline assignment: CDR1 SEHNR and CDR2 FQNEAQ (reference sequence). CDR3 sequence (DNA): TGTGCCAGCAGCTTTTCCGGGAACACTGAAGCTTTCTTT. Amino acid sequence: CASSFSGNTEAFF. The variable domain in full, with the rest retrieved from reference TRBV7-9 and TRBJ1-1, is DTGVSQNPRHKITKRGQNVTFRCDPISEHNRLYWYRQTLGQGPEFLTYFQNEAQLEKSRLLSDRFSAERPKGSFSTLEIQRTEQGDSAMYLCASSFSGNTEAFFGQGTRLTVV.

CDR3 sequence reads: CASSLESSTTSYNEQFF. The CDR3 DNA is TGCGCCAGCAGCTTGGAGTCTAGCACTACTTCCTACAATGAGCAGTTCTTC. The J gene is TRBJ2-1, the V gene TRBV5-1; perhaps TRBD2 as D (5 bases). Between the trimmed V and J ends, which lost 0 bases and 1 base, there was a span of 14 bases. CDR3 length: 17 amino acids. CDR1 is SGHRS and CDR2 is YFSETQ in the germline V gene.

The CDR3, as DNA: TGCAGCGCCAGAGTAGGGTTAAGCTATGGCTACACCTTC. Translated, it gives CSARVGLSYGYTF. This sequence joins TRBV29-1 and TRBJ1-2; D is uncertain. The CDR3 spans 13 residues. The germline V gene has CDR1 SQVTM and CDR2 ANQGSEA. The ends were cut back, 7 bases at V and 4 bases at J, with 16 bases in the middle.

CDR3 DNA sequence: TGTGCCAGCAGCTTTGGACAGAAAGAGACCCAGTACTTC. Amino acids: CASSFGQKETQYF. The chain has TRBV7-2 and TRBJ2-5; TRBD1 is a possible D gene (6 bases). The CDR3 is 13 residues long. The V and J ends lost 3 bases and 3 bases respectively, with 8 bases between them. CDR1 is SGHTA, CDR2 FQGNSA, per germline.

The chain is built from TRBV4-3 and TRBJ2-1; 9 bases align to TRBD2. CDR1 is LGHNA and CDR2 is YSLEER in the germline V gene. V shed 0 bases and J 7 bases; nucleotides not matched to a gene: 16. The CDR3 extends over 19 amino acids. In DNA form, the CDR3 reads TGCGCCAGCAGCCAAGAAGGGTGGACTAGCGAGTTAGGGGTGAATGAGCAGTTCTTC. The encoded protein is CASSQEGWTSELGVNEQFF.

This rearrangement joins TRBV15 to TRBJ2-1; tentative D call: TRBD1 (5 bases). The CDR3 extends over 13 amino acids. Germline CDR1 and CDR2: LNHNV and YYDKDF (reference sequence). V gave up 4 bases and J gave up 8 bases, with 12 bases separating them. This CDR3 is CATSTPGADEQFF. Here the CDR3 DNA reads TGTGCCACCAGCACTCCTGGGGCCGATGAGCAGTTCTTC. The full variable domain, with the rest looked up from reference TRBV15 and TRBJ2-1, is DAMVIQNPRYQVTQFGKPVTLSCSQTLNHNVMYWYQQKSSQAPKLLFHYYDKDFNNEADTPDNFQSRRPNTSFCFLDIRSPGLGDTAMYLCATSTPGADEQFFGPGTRLTVL.

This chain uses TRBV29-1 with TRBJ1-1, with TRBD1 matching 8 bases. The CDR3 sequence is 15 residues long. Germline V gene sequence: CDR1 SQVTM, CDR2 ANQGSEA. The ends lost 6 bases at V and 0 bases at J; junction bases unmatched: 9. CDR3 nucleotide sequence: TGCAGCGTCGACAGGGGTTTTGACATGAACACTGAAGCTTTCTTT. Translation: CSVDRGFDMNTEAFF.

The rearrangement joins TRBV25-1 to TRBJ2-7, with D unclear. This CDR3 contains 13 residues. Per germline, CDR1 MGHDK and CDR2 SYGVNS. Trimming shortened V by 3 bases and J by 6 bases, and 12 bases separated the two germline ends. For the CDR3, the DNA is TGTGCCAGCAGTGACGACGTAAGACGCGAGCAGTACTTC. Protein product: CASSDDVRREQYF.

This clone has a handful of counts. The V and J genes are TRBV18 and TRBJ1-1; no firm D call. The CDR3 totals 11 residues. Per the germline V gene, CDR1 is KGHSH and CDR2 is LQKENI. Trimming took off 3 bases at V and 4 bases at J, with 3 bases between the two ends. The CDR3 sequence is CASSPSTEAFF. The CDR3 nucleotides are TGTGCCAGCTCACCCTCCACTGAAGCTTTCTTT.

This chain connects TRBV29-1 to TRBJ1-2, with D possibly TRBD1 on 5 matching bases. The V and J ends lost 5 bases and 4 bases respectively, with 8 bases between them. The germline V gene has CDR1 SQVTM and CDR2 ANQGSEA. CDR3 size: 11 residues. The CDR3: CSVLDSYGYTF. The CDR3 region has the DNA TGCAGCGTTCTTGACAGCTATGGCTACACCTTC.

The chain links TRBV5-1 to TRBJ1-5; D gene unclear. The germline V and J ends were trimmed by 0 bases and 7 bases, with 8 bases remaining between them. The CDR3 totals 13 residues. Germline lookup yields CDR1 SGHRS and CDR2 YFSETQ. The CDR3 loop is CASSLEGKQPQHF. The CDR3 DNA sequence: TGCGCCAGCAGCTTGGAGGGAAAACAGCCCCAGCATTTT.

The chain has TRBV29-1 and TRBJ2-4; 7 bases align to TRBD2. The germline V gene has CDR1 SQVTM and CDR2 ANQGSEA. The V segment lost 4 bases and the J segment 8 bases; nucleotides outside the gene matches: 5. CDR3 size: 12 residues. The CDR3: CSVGLGRDIQYF. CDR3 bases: TGCAGCGTTGGACTAGGGAGGGACATTCAGTACTTC.

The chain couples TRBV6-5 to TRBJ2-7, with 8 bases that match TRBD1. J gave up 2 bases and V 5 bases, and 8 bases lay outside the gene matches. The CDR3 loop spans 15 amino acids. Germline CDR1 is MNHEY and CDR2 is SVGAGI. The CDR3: CASSGPGTGTYEQYF. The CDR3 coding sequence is TGTGCCAGCAGTGGCCCCGGGACAGGAACCTACGAGCAGTACTTC.

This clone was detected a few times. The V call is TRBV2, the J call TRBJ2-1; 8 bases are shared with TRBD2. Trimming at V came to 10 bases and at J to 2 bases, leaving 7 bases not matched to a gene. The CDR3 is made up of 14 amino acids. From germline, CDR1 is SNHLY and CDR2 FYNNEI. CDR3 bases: TGTGCCACCGATCCGGGACTAGCCTACAATGAGCAGTTCTTC. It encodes CATDPGLAYNEQFF. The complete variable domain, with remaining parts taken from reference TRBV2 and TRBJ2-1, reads EPEVTQTPSHQVTQMGQEVILRCVPISNHLYFYWYRQILGQKVEFLVSFYNNEISEKSEIFDDQFSVERPDGSNFTLKIRSTKLEDSAMYFCATDPGLAYNEQFFGPGTRLTVL.

Here the CDR3 reads CASSLAGGPNTGELFF. CDR3 nucleotide sequence: TGTGCCAGCAGCTTGGCGGGGGGACCGAACACCGGGGAGCTGTTTTTT. This chain uses TRBV5-4 with TRBJ2-2, with 7 bases lining up with TRBD2. The CDR3 extends over 16 amino acids. The germline V gene has CDR1 SGHNT and CDR2 YYREEE (reference sequence). Germline trimming cut 0 bases from V and 0 bases from J; bases unmatched to any gene: 2.

The DNA for the CDR3 is TGCGCCAGCAGCCAAGACTTCGGGGCTAGATTTCGCGAGCAGTACTTC. It specifies CASSQDFGARFREQYF. This chain connects TRBV4-1 to TRBJ2-7, with D possibly called TRBD1 or TRBD2 (5 bases each). This CDR3 is built from 16 residues. V lost 0 bases and J 6 bases, leaving 18 bases between the germline ends. Germline CDR1 MGHRA, CDR2 YSYEKL.

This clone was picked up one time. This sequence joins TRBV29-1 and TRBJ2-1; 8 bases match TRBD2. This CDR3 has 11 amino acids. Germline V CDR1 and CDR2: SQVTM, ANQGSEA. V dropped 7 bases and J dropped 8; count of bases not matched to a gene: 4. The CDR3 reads CSEREIDEQFF. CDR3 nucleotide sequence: TGCAGCGAGCGGGAGATCGATGAGCAGTTCTTC.

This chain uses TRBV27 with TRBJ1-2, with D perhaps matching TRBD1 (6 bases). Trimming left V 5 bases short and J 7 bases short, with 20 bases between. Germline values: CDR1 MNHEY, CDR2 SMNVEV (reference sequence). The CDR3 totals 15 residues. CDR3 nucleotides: TGTGCCAGCAGTCCAGTCCACGGGGGCCCTGCTGGCTACACCTTC. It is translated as CASSPVHGGPAGYTF.

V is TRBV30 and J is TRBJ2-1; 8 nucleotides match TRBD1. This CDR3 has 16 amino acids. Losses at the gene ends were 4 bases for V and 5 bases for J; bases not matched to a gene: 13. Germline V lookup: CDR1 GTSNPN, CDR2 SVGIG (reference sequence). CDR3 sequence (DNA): TGTGCCTGGACCCTCTTCGGGACAGGAGGGAACAATGAGCAGTTCTTC. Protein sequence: CAWTLFGTGGNNEQFF.

The CDR3 loop reads CASSLGIAGDEQFF. In DNA, the CDR3 is TGTGCCAGCAGCTTAGGTATAGCGGGAGATGAGCAGTTCTTC. The V gene is TRBV7-9, the J gene TRBJ2-1; 9 positions match TRBD2. The CDR3 loop spans 14 amino acids. V lost 1 base to trimming and J lost 8 bases; unmatched junction nucleotides: 3. From germline, CDR1 is SEHNR and CDR2 FQNEAQ (reference sequence). Looking up the rest from reference TRBV7-9 and TRBJ2-1 gives the full variable domain: DTGVSQNPRHKITKRGQNVTFRCDPISEHNRLYWYRQTLGQGPEFLTYFQNEAQLEKSRLLSDRFSAERPKGSFSTLEIQRTEQGDSAMYLCASSLGIAGDEQFFGPGTRLTVL.

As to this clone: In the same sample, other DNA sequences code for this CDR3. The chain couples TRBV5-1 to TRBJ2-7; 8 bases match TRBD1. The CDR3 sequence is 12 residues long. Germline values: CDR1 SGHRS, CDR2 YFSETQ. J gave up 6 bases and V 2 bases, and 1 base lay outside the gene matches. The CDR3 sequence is CASSLTGGEQYF. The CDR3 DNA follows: TGCGCCAGCAGCTTAACAGGGGGCGAGCAGTACTTC. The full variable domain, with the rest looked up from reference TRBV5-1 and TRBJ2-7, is KAGVTQTPRYLIKTRGQQVTLSCSPISGHRSVSWYQQTPGQGLQFLFEYFSETQRNKGNFPGRFSGRQFSNSRSEMNVSTLELGDSALYLCASSLTGGEQYFGPGTRLTVT.

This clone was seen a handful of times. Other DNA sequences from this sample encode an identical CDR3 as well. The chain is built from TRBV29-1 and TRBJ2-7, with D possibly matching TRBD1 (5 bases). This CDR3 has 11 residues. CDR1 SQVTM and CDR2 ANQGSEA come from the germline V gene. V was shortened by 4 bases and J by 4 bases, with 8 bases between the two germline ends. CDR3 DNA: TGCAGCGTTGCAAGGGGTTACGAGCAGTACTTC. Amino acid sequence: CSVARGYEQYF.

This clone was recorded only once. This CDR3 is CASSLEGGAYEQYF. In DNA, the CDR3 is TGTGCCAGCAGCTTAGAAGGGGGAGCCTACGAGCAGTACTTC. The V and J genes are TRBV7-2 and TRBJ2-7, with D possibly matching TRBD1 (6 bases). Germline CDR1 and CDR2: SGHTA and FQGNSA. The CDR3 sequence is 14 residues long. Between the trimmed V and J ends, which lost 1 base and 2 bases, there was a span of 9 bases. The full variable domain, completed using reference TRBV7-2 and TRBJ2-7, is GAGVSQSPSNKVTEKGKDVELRCDPISGHTALYWYRQSLGQGLEFLIYFQGNSAPDKSGLPSDRFSAERTGGSVSTLTIQRTQQEDSAVYLCASSLEGGAYEQYFGPGTRLTVT.

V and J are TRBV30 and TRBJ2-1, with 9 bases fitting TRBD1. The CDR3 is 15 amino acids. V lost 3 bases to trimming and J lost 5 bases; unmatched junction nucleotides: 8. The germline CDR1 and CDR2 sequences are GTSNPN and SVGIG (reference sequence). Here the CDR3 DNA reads TGTGCCTGGAGCGCGGACAGGGGAGAAAACAATGAGCAGTTCTTC. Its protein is CAWSADRGENNEQFF.